Below are 29 T cell receptor beta chains sequenced from a single sample in a study of cytomegalovirus exposure and HLA in healthy donors. Assay: immunoSEQ multiplex PCR; the TCRdb copy retains only in-frame clones and omits some. The sample has 180,000 or so clones, roughly 89% seen once. The sample comprised PBMCs. These receptors originate from a woman in her 30s in good health and CMV-seronegative.

This clone was seen once. J is TRBJ2-1 and V is TRBV10-3; 10 nucleotides line up with TRBD2. Germline assignment: CDR1 ENHRY and CDR2 SYGVKD. V shed 3 bases and J 9 bases; nucleotides not matched to a gene: 14. The CDR3 is 17 residues long. CDR3 nucleotides: TGTGCCATCAGTGATAAGACTTGGGCTAGCGGGGGTATTGAGCAGTTCTTC. This encodes CAISDKTWASGGIEQFF.

This clone showed up just once. The V call is TRBV4-1, the J call TRBJ1-1, with 7 bases aligning to TRBD1. Germline CDR1 reads MGHRA; CDR2 reads YSYEKL. This CDR3 has 16 amino acids. With V trimmed by 6 bases and J by 5 bases, 15 bases remained unmatched. In DNA, the CDR3 is TGCGCCAGCAGACACGATTATTCCGAGGGGGCGACTGAAGCTTTCTTT. Amino acid sequence: CASRHDYSEGATEAFF.

The chain joins TRBV6-1 to TRBJ1-5, with no clear D. Trimming pared 5 bases from V and 4 bases from J, leaving 12 bases between. The CDR3 is 14 residues long. Per the germline V gene, CDR1 is MNHNS and CDR2 is SASEGT. CDR3 nucleotide sequence: TGTGCCAGCAGTCATCGGGTTTTTAATCAGCCCCAGCATTTT. Protein: CASSHRVFNQPQHF.

The chain couples TRBV9 to TRBJ2-7; 9 nucleotides line up with TRBD1. Per germline, CDR1 SGDLS and CDR2 YYNGEE. The CDR3 loop spans 14 amino acids. V was pared by 4 bases and J by 5 bases, with 7 bases of the junction left unmatched. This CDR3 is CASSPQGQGHEQYF. The CDR3 DNA is TGTGCCAGCAGCCCTCAGGGACAGGGCCACGAGCAGTACTTC. The variable domain in full, completed from reference TRBV9 and TRBJ2-7, reads DSGVTQTPKHLITATGQRVTLRCSPRSGDLSVYWYQQSLDQGLQFLIQYYNGEERAKGNILERFSAQQFPDLHSELNLSSLELGDSALYFCASSPQGQGHEQYFGPGTRLTVT.

The rearrangement uses TRBV6-5 and TRBJ2-7; 7 nucleotides align to TRBD2. Germline loops: CDR1 MNHEY, CDR2 SVGAGI. J lost 0 bases, V lost 2 bases, and 1 base had no gene match. The CDR3 runs 14 residues. The CDR3 DNA reads as TGTGCCAGCAGTTACACGGGGGGCTCCTACGAGCAGTACTTC. This codes for CASSYTGGSYEQYF.

This sequence joins TRBV29-1 and TRBJ2-2, with TRBD2 as a possible D gene (7 bases). CDR3 length: 18 residues. Germline loops: CDR1 SQVTM, CDR2 ANQGSEA. V lost 7 bases, J lost 1 base, and 25 bases lay in between. The CDR3 sequence: CSAMGGGRRNRNTGELFF. The CDR3 DNA sequence: TGCAGCGCCATGGGGGGGGGCCGGAGAAATAGGAACACCGGGGAGCTGTTTTTT.

This clone is a singleton in its sample. The chain has TRBV10-2 and TRBJ1-2, with 9 nucleotides matching TRBD1. V lost 7 bases, J lost 6 bases, and 12 bases stayed unmatched. The germline V gene encodes CDR1 WSHSY and CDR2 SAAADI. The CDR3 loop spans 15 amino acids. CDR3 in amino acids: CASTRRPTGGHGYTF. The CDR3 region has the DNA TGCGCCAGCACCCGCAGACCGACAGGGGGACATGGCTACACCTTC.

This clone has just a few counts. V and J are TRBV2 and TRBJ2-2, with D unclear. Trimming stripped 4 bases from V and 1 base from J, with 4 bases between. This CDR3 spans 13 amino acids. From germline, CDR1 is SNHLY and CDR2 FYNNEI. This chain's CDR3 is CASSVENTGELFF. The CDR3 DNA reads TGTGCCAGCAGTGTAGAGAACACCGGGGAGCTGTTTTTT.

V usage is TRBV18 and J usage is TRBJ2-7, with 8 bases identical to TRBD2. The CDR3 loop spans 13 amino acids. The J segment lost 5 bases and the V segment lost 3 bases, leaving 3 bases of the junction unmatched. Germline assignment: CDR1 KGHSH and CDR2 LQKENI. The CDR3 DNA reads as TGTGCCAGCTCACCCGGGGGGGGTGACGAGCAGTACTTC. This sequence encodes CASSPGGGDEQYF.

The chain carries TRBV6-5 and TRBJ1-6; TRBD1 is a possible D gene (6 bases). The germline V and J ends were trimmed by 7 bases and 6 bases, with 13 bases remaining between them. CDR3 length equals 14 residues. CDR1 MNHEY and CDR2 SVGAGI come from the germline V gene. The CDR3 protein is CASKTGLGNSPLHF. The DNA for the CDR3 is TGTGCCAGCAAAACAGGGCTTGGTAATTCACCCCTCCACTTT.

The rearrangement links TRBV19 to TRBJ2-3; TRBD2 might be the D (6 bases). CDR1 is LNHDA and CDR2 is SQIVND in the germline V gene (reference sequence). This CDR3 contains 12 residues. V lost 2 bases to trimming and J lost 11 bases, with 11 bases between them. For the CDR3, the DNA is TGTGCCAGTAGTATAACTCCGGGACTGCAGTATTTT. Translating it yields CASSITPGLQYF.

The chain couples TRBV6-1 to TRBJ2-1, with D uncertain. The V end lost 7 bases, the J end lost 10 bases, and 14 bases lay between the germline ends. This CDR3 region has 12 residues. CDR1 is MNHNS and CDR2 is SASEGT in the germline V gene. The CDR3 DNA reads as TGTGCCAGCACCCTAAGTAACTCAGAGCAGTTCTTC. It yields the protein CASTLSNSEQFF.

The V gene is TRBV4-1, the J gene TRBJ1-2; D gene unclear. V lost 5 bases and J 4 bases, leaving 17 bases between the germline ends. From germline, CDR1 is MGHRA and CDR2 YSYEKL. The CDR3 has 15 amino acids. The CDR3 DNA sequence: TGCGCCAGCAGCGCCCGGGGAGATACCTTCTATGGCTACACCTTC. It translates to CASSARGDTFYGYTF.

This CDR3 is CASSTGTDSGYTF. In DNA, the CDR3 is TGCGCCAGCAGCACAGGGACAGACTCTGGCTACACCTTC. V and J are TRBV5-1 and TRBJ1-2; TRBD1 aligns across 7 bases. V lost 4 bases to trimming and J lost 7 bases; unmatched junction nucleotides: 7. CDR3 length: 13 residues. Germline CDR1 reads SGHRS; CDR2 reads YFSETQ.

The chain recombines TRBV10-2 with TRBJ1-1; 11 bases fit TRBD1. The CDR3 sequence is 14 residues long. J lost 11 bases, V lost 8 bases, and 13 bases had no gene match. Germline CDR1 and CDR2: WSHSY and SAAADI. CDR3 in amino acids: CASGGRTGGAGAFF. The CDR3 region has the DNA TGCGCCAGCGGGGGGAGGACAGGGGGCGCTGGGGCTTTCTTT.

The chain joins TRBV21-1 to TRBJ2-4; the DNA was not compared with TRBD1, the D call given in the table. TRBV21-1 is a pseudogene. CDR3 length equals 12 residues. The CDR3, as DNA: TGTGCCAGCGGGCTAGGGACAGTCCGCCGGTACTTC. Its protein product is CASGLGTVRRYF.

The chain has TRBV5-6 and TRBJ1-4; D possibly corresponds to TRBD1 (6 bases). The CDR3 is made up of 15 amino acids. The V end was cut by 0 bases, the J end by 5 bases, with 11 bases between. CDR1 is SGHDT and CDR2 is YYEEEE in the germline V gene. The CDR3 bases are TGTGCCAGCAGCTTGGGACAGGCACGCAATGAAAAACTGTTTTTT. Translating it yields CASSLGQARNEKLFF.

The rearrangement links TRBV27 to TRBJ1-6; unclear D gene. The V and J ends lost 5 bases and 7 bases respectively, with 12 bases between them. The CDR3 has 14 residues. Germline CDR1 is MNHEY and CDR2 is SMNVEV (reference sequence). DNA for the CDR3: TGTGCCAGCAGTATTTATAGCCTAAATTCACCCCTCCACTTT. This codes for CASSIYSLNSPLHF.

The chain has TRBV5-1 and TRBJ2-6, with D maybe TRBD1 (6 bases). The V gene's germline CDR1 is SGHRS and CDR2 YFSETQ. V lost 4 bases and J lost 1, with 15 bases in between. The CDR3 contains 17 residues. The CDR3 loop reads CASSPTRQGSGANVLTF. The CDR3 DNA follows: TGCGCCAGCAGCCCCACCAGGCAGGGGTCTGGGGCCAACGTCCTGACTTTC. The entire variable domain, with the rest obtained from reference TRBV5-1 and TRBJ2-6, is as follows: KAGVTQTPRYLIKTRGQQVTLSCSPISGHRSVSWYQQTPGQGLQFLFEYFSETQRNKGNFPGRFSGRQFSNSRSEMNVSTLELGDSALYLCASSPTRQGSGANVLTFGAGSRLTVL.

The rearrangement links TRBV7-2 to TRBJ2-2, with TRBD1 matching 8 bases. The trim removed 4 bases at V and 7 bases at J, leaving 5 bases unmatched. CDR3 length equals 14 residues. Germline CDR1 reads SGHTA; CDR2 reads FQGNSA. The CDR3 DNA is TGTGCCAGCAGCTCACAGGGGGGCGGCGGGGAGCTGTTTTTT. It specifies CASSSQGGGGELFF.

CDR3 nucleotide sequence: TGCGCCAGCGAGCGGCAACGCTACAATGAGCAGTTCTTC. It translates to CASERQRYNEQFF. The chain uses TRBV10-1 and TRBJ2-1; a weak D match, TRBD2 (5 bases). Trimming took 8 bases from V and 3 from J, leaving 11 bases between them. From germline, CDR1 is WNHNN and CDR2 SYGVQD (reference sequence). The CDR3 consists of 13 residues.

This chain joins TRBV9 and TRBJ2-2, with 13 bases that match TRBD2. Germline V gene sequence: CDR1 SGDLS, CDR2 YYNGEE. The trim removed 0 bases at V and 6 bases at J, leaving 11 bases unmatched. The CDR3 has 19 residues. The CDR3 reads CASSVEPRGLAGASGELFF. The CDR3 DNA follows: TGTGCCAGCAGCGTAGAACCCCGAGGACTAGCGGGGGCCTCCGGGGAGCTGTTTTTT.

In DNA form, the CDR3 reads TGTGCTCAGGGGCACACCGGGACACTTTACAATGAGCAGTTCTTC. Protein sequence: CAQGHTGTLYNEQFF. The J gene is TRBJ2-1, the V gene TRBV2; maybe TRBD1 (6 bases). Germline V lookup: CDR1 SNHLY, CDR2 FYNNEI. The CDR3 has 15 amino acids.

This CDR3 is CASSLKPPRGTGGWYEQYF. Here the CDR3 DNA reads TGTGCCAGCAGTTTAAAACCTCCGAGGGGGACAGGGGGTTGGTACGAGCAGTACTTC. The gene calls are TRBV27 and TRBJ2-7, with TRBD1 identical over 11 bases. The CDR3 extends over 19 amino acids. Looked up from germline, CDR1 is MNHEY and CDR2 is SMNVEV (reference sequence). V lost 2 bases and J lost 4; bases outside the gene matches: 16.

The rearrangement uses TRBV19 and TRBJ1-2, with TRBD1 matching over 7 bases. Germline V gene lookup returns CDR1 LNHDA and CDR2 SQIVND (reference sequence). Trimming took 4 bases from V and 8 from J; bases not matched to a gene: 19. The CDR3 spans 17 residues. In nucleotides, the CDR3 is TGTGCCAGTAGTACCTTACGGACAGGTGCCAAAGGGTTGGGCTACACCTTC. Translation gives CASSTLRTGAKGLGYTF.

The chain employs TRBV15 and TRBJ2-7; 9 nucleotides agree with TRBD1. Losses at the gene ends were 5 bases for V and 4 bases for J; bases not matched to a gene: 6. The CDR3 has 14 residues. The germline V gene has CDR1 LNHNV and CDR2 YYDKDF (reference sequence). The CDR3 loop reads CATSPGQGQYEQYF. The DNA of the CDR3 is TGTGCCACCAGCCCCGGACAGGGGCAATACGAGCAGTACTTC.

This sequence joins TRBV27 and TRBJ1-4, with TRBD1 matching 9 bases. V shed 5 bases, J shed 6 bases, and the junction held 7 bases outside the gene matches. Germline V gene data show CDR1 as MNHEY and CDR2 as SMNVEV (reference sequence). The CDR3 has 15 residues. CDR3 amino acids: CASSAGTGWYEKLFF. The CDR3 bases are TGTGCCAGCAGTGCTGGGACAGGGTGGTATGAAAAACTGTTTTTT.

This chain uses TRBV11-3 with TRBJ1-1, with 8 positions matching TRBD1. CDR3 length: 13 residues. Germline CDR1 is SGHNT and CDR2 is YENEEA. Trimming cost V 4 bases and J 4 bases; bases outside gene matches: 2. The CDR3 spells CASSSGQATEAFF. The DNA for the CDR3 is TGTGCCAGCAGCTCGGGACAGGCCACTGAAGCTTTCTTT.

The genes are TRBV29-1 and TRBJ1-1; 7 bases agree with TRBD1. The J segment lost 4 bases and the V segment lost 4 bases, leaving 6 bases of the junction unmatched. Germline V gene sequence: CDR1 SQVTM, CDR2 ANQGSEA. The CDR3 has 13 residues. The CDR3 region is CSVVGTVATEAFF. In DNA, the CDR3 is TGCAGCGTTGTAGGGACAGTGGCCACTGAAGCTTTCTTT. Full variable domain (missing parts from reference TRBV29-1 and TRBJ1-1): SAVISQKPSRDICQRGTSLTIQCQVDSQVTMMFWYRQQPGQSLTLIATANQGSEATYESGFVIDKFPISRPNLTFSTLTVSNMSPEDSSIYLCSVVGTVATEAFFGQGTRLTVV.